This is a list of T cell receptor beta chains from one sample in a study of blood T cells in healthy people across ages. TCRdb ran MiXCR on the 5' RACE reads and lists one entry per CDR3 protein. The data contain some 1,800,000 distinct CDR3 sequences, about 39% of them singletons. The sequenced material came from blood. These receptors came from a human donor in good health. Each CDR3 is given with its conserved first and last residue. The D gene is left open where the match is weak. A clone size is listed for some rows: how often the clone was seen (once, few, many), or a class if it is expanded.

12,many,-,TRBV3-1,TRBJ2-5,TGTGCCAGCAGCCAAGCTAGGGAGACCCAGTACTTC,CASSQARETQYF
13,-,-,TRBV6-2/TRBV6-3,TRBJ2-1,TGTGCCAGCAGTACTTTTCGGAGCAATGAGCAGTTCTTC,CASSTFRSNEQFF
13,-,-,TRBV12-3/TRBV12-4,TRBJ1-2,TGTGCCAGCAGTACCACAGGGAGGACGGGCTACACCTTC,CASSTTGRTGYTF
12,few,-,TRBV10-3,TRBJ2-3,TGTGCCATCAGTCCCAGCTTAGATACGCAGTATTTT,CAISPSLDTQYF
17,-,-,TRBV29-1,TRBJ2-7,TGCAGCGTAGGTGGTAGACAGGGAGGAGGGTTCTACAATGAGCAGTACTTC,CSVGGRQGGGFYNEQYF
14,few,-,TRBV4-2,TRBJ1-2,TGTGCCAGTAGTTTGGACATTACTAACTATGGCTACACCTTC,CASSLDITNYGYTF
17,-,TRBD1,TRBV6-1,TRBJ2-4,TGTGCCAGCAGTGCGTACAGGGGCCAAACAGCCAAAAACATTCAGTACTTC,CASSAYRGQTAKNIQYF
12,-,-,TRBV7-2,TRBJ1-1,TGTGCCAGCAGCTTAGGCAGGGGAAAGCCTTTCTTT,CASSLGRGKPFF
14,few,TRBD2,TRBV10-3,TRBJ2-7,TGTGCCATCACGCCGGGCGGGGGGCTGGGAGAGCAGTACTTC,CAITPGGGLGEQYF
13,-,TRBD1,TRBV6-2/TRBV6-3,TRBJ2-5,TGTGCCAGGGAGTACAGGGGGCATATTGAGCAGTACTTC,CAREYRGHIEQYF
18,few,-,TRBV3-1,TRBJ2-1,TGTGCCAGCAGCCAAGAAAAGTGGGACTCCCACTCCTACAATGAGCAGTTCTTC,CASSQEKWDSHSYNEQFF